The clone carrying this T cell receptor beta chain has a count of ten or more. The sample belongs to a study of CD8 T cells in ankylosing spondylitis. The germline V gene has CDR1 SQVTM and CDR2 ANQGSEA. V lost 6 bases and J lost 5; bases outside the gene matches: 7. CDR3 size: 14 residues. Generation of TCR beta libraries employed quantitative 5'-RACE incorporating molecular barcodes. TCRdb re-analysed the 5' RACE reads in MiXCR, keeping a single row per CDR3 protein. The sample shows 230,000 or so distinct CDR3 sequences, under 30% of them seen only once. This TCR was sampled from a male donor with ankylosing spondylitis or in good health (not recorded which). Sequencing input: blood, either unsorted or a sorted T cell fraction (not recorded which). The chain links TRBV29-1 to TRBJ2-2; TRBD1 aligns across 9 bases. CDR3 region: CSVRQGVGTGELFF. The CDR3 nucleotides read TGCAGCGTCCGACAGGGGGTGGGAACCGGGGAGCTGTTTTTT.